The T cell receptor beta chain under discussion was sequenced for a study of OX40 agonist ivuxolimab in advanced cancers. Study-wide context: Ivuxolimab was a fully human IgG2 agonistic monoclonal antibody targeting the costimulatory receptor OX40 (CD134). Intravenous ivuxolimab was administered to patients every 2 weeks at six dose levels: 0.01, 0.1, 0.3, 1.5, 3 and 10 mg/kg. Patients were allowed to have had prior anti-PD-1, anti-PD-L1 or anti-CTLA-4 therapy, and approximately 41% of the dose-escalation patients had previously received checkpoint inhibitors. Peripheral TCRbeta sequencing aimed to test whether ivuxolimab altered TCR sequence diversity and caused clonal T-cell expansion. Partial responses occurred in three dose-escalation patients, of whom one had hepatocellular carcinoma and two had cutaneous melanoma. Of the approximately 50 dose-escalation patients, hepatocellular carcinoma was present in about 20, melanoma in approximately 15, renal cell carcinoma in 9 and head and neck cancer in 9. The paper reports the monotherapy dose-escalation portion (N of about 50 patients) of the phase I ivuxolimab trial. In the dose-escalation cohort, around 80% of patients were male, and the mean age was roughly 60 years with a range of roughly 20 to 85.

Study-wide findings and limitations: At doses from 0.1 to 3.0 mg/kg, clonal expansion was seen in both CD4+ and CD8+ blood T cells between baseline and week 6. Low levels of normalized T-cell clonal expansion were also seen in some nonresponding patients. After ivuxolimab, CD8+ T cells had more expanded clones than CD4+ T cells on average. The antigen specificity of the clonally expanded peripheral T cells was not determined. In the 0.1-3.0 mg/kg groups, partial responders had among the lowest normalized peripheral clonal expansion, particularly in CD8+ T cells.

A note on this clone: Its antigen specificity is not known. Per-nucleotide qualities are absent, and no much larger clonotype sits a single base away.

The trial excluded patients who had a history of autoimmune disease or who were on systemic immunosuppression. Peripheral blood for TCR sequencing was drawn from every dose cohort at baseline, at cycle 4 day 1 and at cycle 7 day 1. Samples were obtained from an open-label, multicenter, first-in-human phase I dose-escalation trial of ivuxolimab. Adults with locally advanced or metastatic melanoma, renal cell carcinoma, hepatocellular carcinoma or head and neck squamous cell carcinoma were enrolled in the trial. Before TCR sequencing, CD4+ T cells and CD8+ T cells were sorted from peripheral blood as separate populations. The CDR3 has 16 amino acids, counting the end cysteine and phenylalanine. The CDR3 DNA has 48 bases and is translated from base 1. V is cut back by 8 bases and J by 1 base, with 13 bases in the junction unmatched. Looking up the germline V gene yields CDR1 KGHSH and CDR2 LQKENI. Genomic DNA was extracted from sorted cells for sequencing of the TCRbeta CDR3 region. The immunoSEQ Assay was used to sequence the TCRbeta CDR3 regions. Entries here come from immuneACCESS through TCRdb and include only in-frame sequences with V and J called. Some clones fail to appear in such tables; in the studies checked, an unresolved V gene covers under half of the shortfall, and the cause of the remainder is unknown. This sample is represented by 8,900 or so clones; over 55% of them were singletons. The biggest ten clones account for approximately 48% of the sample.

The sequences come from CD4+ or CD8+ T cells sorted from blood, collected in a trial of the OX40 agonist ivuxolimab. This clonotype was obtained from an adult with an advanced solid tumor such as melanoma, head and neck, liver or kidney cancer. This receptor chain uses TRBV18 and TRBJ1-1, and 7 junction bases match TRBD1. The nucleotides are TGTGCCAGCACGACAGGGCCGGCACCCAGGAACACTGAAGCTTTCTTT. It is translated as CASTTGPAPRNTEAFF.